A single sample is the source of the 5 T cell receptor beta chains below, sequenced in a study of T cells after yellow fever vaccination. TCRdb itself ran the 5' RACE reads through MiXCR, one entry per CDR3 protein. The sample has 300,000 or so distinct CDR3 sequences; under 15% are singletons. Here the sequenced sample was CD4+ T cells sorted from PBMCs, taken 45 days after the yellow fever booster vaccination. The receptors stem from a man aged 30-40 years who received the YFV17D yellow fever vaccine.

This clonotype was observed a few times. The chain couples TRBV20-1 to TRBJ1-5; no reliable D call. There are 14 residues in the CDR3. V lost 5 bases, J lost 0 bases, and 11 bases lay in between. Per the germline V gene, CDR1 is DFQATT and CDR2 is SNEGSKA (reference sequence). The CDR3, as DNA: TGCAGTGCTCCCGACACGTATAGCAATCAGCCCCAGCATTTT. Its translation is CSAPDTYSNQPQHF.

This clonotype was detected only a few times. The V call is TRBV6-1, the J call TRBJ2-2; 7 nucleotides line up with TRBD1. The length of the CDR3 is 15 residues. The J segment lost 4 bases and the V segment lost 8 bases, leaving 10 bases of the junction unmatched. The V gene's germline CDR1 is MNHNS and CDR2 SASEGT. This CDR3 is CASLFGQGVTGELFF. Written as DNA, the CDR3 is TGTGCCAGCCTGTTCGGTCAGGGGGTCACCGGGGAGCTGTTTTTT.

The chain joins TRBV20-1 to TRBJ2-1; no definite D call. CDR3 size: 14 residues. Germline loops: CDR1 DFQATT, CDR2 SNEGSKA (reference sequence). Trimming shortened V by 3 bases and J by 8 bases, and 17 bases separated the two germline ends. This CDR3 reads CSASNAYRLHEQFF. The CDR3 DNA reads as TGCAGTGCTAGTAATGCTTATCGGCTCCATGAGCAGTTCTTC.

This clonotype was recorded at least ten times. The genes are TRBV5-1 and TRBJ2-1; D gene uncertain. The CDR3 runs to 11 residues. The germline CDR1 and CDR2 sequences are SGHRS and YFSETQ. V lost 6 bases to trimming and J lost 5 bases, with 6 bases between them. DNA for the CDR3: TGCGCCAGCACCGAGGACAATGAGCAGTTCTTC. Residues: CASTEDNEQFF.

This clonotype was detected only a few times. This chain connects TRBV4-3 to TRBJ1-3; D uncertain. V lost 0 bases to trimming and J lost 0 bases, with 9 bases between them. CDR1 and CDR2 from the germline V gene are LGHNA and YSLEER. This CDR3 region has 16 residues. CDR3 amino acids: CASSQELPISGNTIYF. The CDR3 DNA sequence: TGCGCCAGCAGCCAAGAGTTGCCGATCTCTGGAAACACCATATATTTT.